The sequence of this TCR beta chain was determined in a study of cytomegalovirus exposure and HLA in healthy donors. The CDR3 is 15 residues long. Germline loops: CDR1 SGHRS, CDR2 YFSETQ. Trimming at V came to 3 bases and at J to 8 bases, leaving 11 bases not matched to a gene. The table came from immunoSEQ multiplex PCR; TCRdb's copy has only in-frame clones and leaves some out. Altogether around 150,000 clones are present, approximately 96% being singletons, with the ten largest covering around 0.9%. This clonotype originated in a woman aged 18-29 years in good health and CMV-seronegative. The source material was PBMCs. J is TRBJ2-1 and V is TRBV5-1; 7 bases are a match to TRBD2. CDR3 residues: CASSSQLAGTDEQFF. The CDR3 DNA reads as TGCGCCAGCAGCTCACAGTTAGCGGGTACCGATGAGCAGTTCTTC.